These T cell receptor beta chains were read from a single sample in a study of OX40 agonist ivuxolimab in advanced cancers. Method: immunoSEQ multiplex PCR; TCRdb's copy keeps in-frame clones and lacks some. The sample has 90,000 or so clones; about 86% are singletons. The starting material was CD4+ or CD8+ T cells sorted from blood, obtained in a trial of the OX40 agonist ivuxolimab. Receptors originate from an adult with an advanced solid tumor such as melanoma, head and neck, liver or kidney cancer. The CDR3 runs from the conserved cysteine through the conserved F or W. The D gene is left open where the match is weak. Clone size is stated in some rows and not others, as once, few, many or a class when expanded.

V: TRBV19; size: NA; J: TRBJ1-2; D: NA; DNA: TGTGCCAGTAGTATAGATTTGAATGGCTACACCTTC; CDR3: CASSIDLNGYTF
V: TRBV6-6; size: NA; J: TRBJ2-7; D: NA; DNA: TGTGCCAGCAGTTACTCTTCAGGGGATACGGAGCAGTACTTC; CDR3: CASSYSSGDTEQYF
V: TRBV5-6; size: NA; J: TRBJ2-3; D: TRBD2; DNA: TGTGCCAGCAGCTTGAGGATAGCGGGGGGTTTTGGGGATACGCAGTATTTT; CDR3: CASSLRIAGGFGDTQYF
V: TRBV20-1; size: NA; J: TRBJ2-5; D: NA; DNA: TGCAGTGCTGGGGAGACCCAGTACTTC; CDR3: CSAGETQYF
V: TRBV9; size: NA; J: TRBJ2-4; D: TRBD2; DNA: TGTGCCAGCAGCGAGGGACTAGCGGGAGGTTACTTTCAGTACTTC; CDR3: CASSEGLAGGYFQYF
V: TRBV18; size: NA; J: TRBJ2-3; D: NA; DNA: TGTGCCAGCTCACCACCTAGCCCCACAGATACGCAGTATTTT; CDR3: CASSPPSPTDTQYF
V: TRBV11-2; size: once; J: TRBJ1-1; D: TRBD1; DNA: TGTGCCAGCAGCTTAAGGGCGAGGGGGCGGGGAACTGAAGCTTTCTTT; CDR3: CASSLRARGRGTEAFF
V: TRBV29-1; size: NA; J: TRBJ2-3; D: NA; DNA: TGCAGCGTTGAACGTGGGTTTACAGATACGCAGTATTTT; CDR3: CSVERGFTDTQYF
V: TRBV7-9; size: NA; J: TRBJ2-1; D: NA; DNA: TGTGCCAGCAGCTTAGGCCGCGGTGAGCAGTTCTTC; CDR3: CASSLGRGEQFF
V: TRBV5-1; size: NA; J: TRBJ1-2; D: NA; DNA: TGCGCCAGCAGCGTGGAAACCACAGGGTACGGCTACACCTTC; CDR3: CASSVETTGYGYTF
V: TRBV5-1; size: NA; J: TRBJ1-3; D: TRBD1; DNA: TGCGCCAGCAGTTTTGCAGGGGGTGGAAACACCATATATTTT; CDR3: CASSFAGGGNTIYF
V: TRBV30; size: NA; J: TRBJ2-7; D: TRBD2; DNA: TGTGCCTGGCGGGGGCAGGCGGGGGGCTCCTACGAGCAGTACTTC; CDR3: CAWRGQAGGSYEQYF
V: TRBV15; size: NA; J: TRBJ2-5; D: NA; DNA: TGTGCCACCAGCAGAGAAGGGGGTTTCCAAGAGACCCAGTACTTC; CDR3: CATSREGGFQETQYF
V: TRBV11-2; size: NA; J: TRBJ2-7; D: NA; DNA: TGTGCCAGCAGCTTAGCTGTGACTAGAGACGAGCAGTACTTC; CDR3: CASSLAVTRDEQYF
V: TRBV9; size: NA; J: TRBJ2-2; D: TRBD1; DNA: TGTGCCAGCAGCTCCCGGACAGGGAGAACCGGGGAGCTGTTTTTT; CDR3: CASSSRTGRTGELFF
V: TRBV4-2; size: few; J: TRBJ1-5; D: NA; DNA: TGTGCCAGCAGCCAAGGGGGAGAGTCCAATCAGCCCCAGCATTTT; CDR3: CASSQGGESNQPQHF
V: TRBV5-4; size: NA; J: TRBJ2-1; D: TRBD2; DNA: TGTGCCAGCAGCCCGACTAGCGGAAGACTACACGGTGAGCAGTTCTTC; CDR3: CASSPTSGRLHGEQFF
V: TRBV6-5; size: NA; J: TRBJ2-1; D: NA; DNA: TGTGCCAGCACCAGGCTAGGCCCGAGGAATGAGCAGTTCTTC; CDR3: CASTRLGPRNEQFF
V: TRBV7-4; size: NA; J: TRBJ2-7; D: TRBD1; DNA: TGTGCCAGCAGCTTGACAGGGGAGGCCTACGAGCAGTACTTC; CDR3: CASSLTGEAYEQYF
V: TRBV14; size: NA; J: TRBJ1-1; D: NA; DNA: TGTGCCAGCAGCGAATTCTTGTCCCATCGGGCCGACACTGAAGCTTTCTTT; CDR3: CASSEFLSHRADTEAFF
V: TRBV19; size: NA; J: TRBJ2-5; D: TRBD1; DNA: TGTGCCAGTAGTACGGGACAGGGACAAGAGACCCAGTACTTC; CDR3: CASSTGQGQETQYF
V: TRBV27; size: NA; J: TRBJ2-1; D: NA; DNA: TGTGCCAGCATCCCCCCGACAGGGTACGGGAGAGGGGATGAGCAGTTCTTC; CDR3: CASIPPTGYGRGDEQFF
V: TRBV4-1; size: NA; J: TRBJ2-5; D: TRBD2; DNA: TGCGCCAGCAGCCAAGGGACTAGCCTCGGCCCGGAGACCCAGTACTTC; CDR3: CASSQGTSLGPETQYF
V: TRBV14; size: NA; J: TRBJ1-2; D: TRBD1; DNA: TGTGCCAGCAGCGGTCAGGGGGCCGGTGGCTACACCTTC; CDR3: CASSGQGAGGYTF
V: TRBV30; size: NA; J: TRBJ2-7; D: TRBD1; DNA: TGTGCCCGGAGGGACAGGGGTTACGACGAGCAGTACTTC; CDR3: CARRDRGYDEQYF
V: TRBV4-3; size: NA; J: TRBJ2-1; D: TRBD2; DNA: TGCGCCAGCAGCCAAGAACCTCTAGCGGACGGGCGGGAGCAGTTCTTC; CDR3: CASSQEPLADGREQFF
V: TRBV5-1; size: once; J: TRBJ1-1; D: TRBD1; DNA: TGCGCCAGCAGCTTGACAGGGGCGAACACTGAAGCTTTCTTT; CDR3: CASSLTGANTEAFF
V: TRBV19; size: once; J: TRBJ1-1; D: NA; DNA: TGTGCCAGCGGACGGCAGAACACTGAAGCTTTCTTT; CDR3: CASGRQNTEAFF